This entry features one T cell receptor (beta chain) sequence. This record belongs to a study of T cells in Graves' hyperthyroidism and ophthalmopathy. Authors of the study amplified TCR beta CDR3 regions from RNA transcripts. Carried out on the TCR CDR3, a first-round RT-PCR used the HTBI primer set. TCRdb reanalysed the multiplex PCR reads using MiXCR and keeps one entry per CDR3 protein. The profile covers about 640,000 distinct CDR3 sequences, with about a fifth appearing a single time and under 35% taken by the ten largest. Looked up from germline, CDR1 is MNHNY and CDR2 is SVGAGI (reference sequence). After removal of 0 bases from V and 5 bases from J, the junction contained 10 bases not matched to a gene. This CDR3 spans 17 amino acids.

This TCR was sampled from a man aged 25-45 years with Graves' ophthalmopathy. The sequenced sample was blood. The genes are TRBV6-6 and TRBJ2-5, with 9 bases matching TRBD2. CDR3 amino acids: CASSYSGIAGDRETQYF. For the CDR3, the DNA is TGTGCCAGCAGTTACTCAGGGATAGCGGGAGATCGGGAGACCCAGTACTTC.